These 12 T cell receptor beta chains were all obtained from the same sample, sequenced in a study of OX40 agonist ivuxolimab in advanced cancers. Sequenced by immunoSEQ multiplex PCR; TCRdb stores in-frame clones only, minus some. The sample has approximately 90,000 clones; roughly nine tenths are singletons. The starting material was CD4+ or CD8+ T cells sorted from blood, obtained in a trial of the OX40 agonist ivuxolimab. These receptors were obtained from an adult with an advanced solid tumor such as melanoma, head and neck, liver or kidney cancer.

Details on this clone: In this CDR3 the conserved last residue, phenylalanine or tryptophan, is missing, so a read error is likely. Because the CDR3's place on the DNA is in doubt, the DNA is left out and the CDR3 is given as listed by TCRdb. The J gene is TRBJ2-7, the V gene TRBV12-1; no DNA check was done on the table's D call, TRBD1. TRBV12-1 is annotated as a pseudogene. Including both end residues, the CDR3 is 12 amino acids long. CDR3 residues: CASSVTGGARRD.

A note on this clone: Relative to the germline gene, one junction end is altered; a read error may explain this. The V gene is TRBV7-7, the J gene TRBJ2-5, with D unclear. Germline-derived CDR1 and CDR2 are SSHAT and FNYEAQ (reference sequence). The CDR3 is 13 amino acids. The CDR3: CASSLRELGTQYF. CDR3 nucleotides: TGTGCTAGCAGTCTAAGAGAGTTAGGGACCCAGTACTTC.

This rearrangement joins TRBV7-3 to TRBJ2-6; D not resolved. This CDR3 is 15 amino acids long. In germline, CDR1 is SGHTA, CDR2 FQGTGA. Trimming shortened V by 0 bases and J by 3 bases, and 6 bases separated the two germline ends. The CDR3 spells CASSLTTGGANVLTF. CDR3 nucleotides: TGTGCCAGCAGCTTAACGACGGGTGGGGCCAACGTCCTGACTTTC.

This rearrangement joins TRBV28 to TRBJ1-4, with D unclear. The CDR3 sequence is 13 residues long. Per the germline V gene, CDR1 is MDHEN and CDR2 is SYDVKM. Trimming removed 6 bases at V and 7 bases at J, with 12 bases between. The CDR3 DNA reads TGTGCCAGCAGGATATTCAGTTCTGAAAAACTGTTTTTT. This gives the protein CASRIFSSEKLFF.

The chain couples TRBV6-1 to TRBJ1-1, with D maybe TRBD1 (5 bases). Per germline, CDR1 MNHNS and CDR2 SASEGT. V lost 4 bases, J lost 2 bases, and 8 bases lay in between. The CDR3 runs to 13 residues. The CDR3 protein is CASSGGINTEAFF. CDR3 in DNA: TGTGCCAGCAGTGGGGGGATAAACACTGAAGCTTTCTTT.

This chain connects TRBV5-1 to TRBJ2-2; D remains ambiguous. Germline V gene lookup returns CDR1 SGHRS and CDR2 YFSETQ. V dropped 0 bases and J dropped 2 bases, with 5 bases sitting between them. This CDR3 is built from 14 residues. The CDR3 loop is CASSLVGNTGELFF. In DNA form, the CDR3 reads TGCGCCAGCAGCTTGGTTGGAAACACCGGGGAGCTGTTTTTT.

The chain links TRBV5-1 to TRBJ2-3, with D hard to call. The ends were cut back, 0 bases at V and 0 bases at J, with 8 bases in the middle. Germline CDR1 SGHRS, CDR2 YFSETQ. This CDR3 comprises 15 residues. The CDR3 spells CASSLGTRSTDTQYF. The CDR3 bases are TGCGCCAGCAGCTTGGGGACCCGAAGCACAGATACGCAGTATTTT.

The chain carries TRBV27 and TRBJ1-2, with a tentative D call TRBD1 (5 bases). CDR3 size: 14 residues. The germline gives CDR1 MNHEY, CDR2 SMNVEV (reference sequence). V gave up 5 bases and J gave up 4 bases, with 14 bases separating them. The CDR3 spells CASSVTGSSYGYTF. The CDR3 DNA sequence: TGTGCCAGCAGTGTCACAGGCAGTTCCTATGGCTACACCTTC.

The chain is built from TRBV5-6 and TRBJ1-5; D call uncertain. Per the germline V gene, CDR1 is SGHDT and CDR2 is YYEEEE. Trimming left V 0 bases short and J 4 bases short, with 8 bases between. CDR3 length: 14 residues. In DNA, the CDR3 is TGTGCCAGCAGCTTGGAGGGCTTTAATCAGCCCCAGCATTTT. Protein sequence: CASSLEGFNQPQHF.

The chain recombines TRBV6-1 with TRBJ1-1; 8 bases are shared with TRBD1. Germline CDR1 is MNHNS and CDR2 is SASEGT. V was clipped by 8 bases and J by 4 bases; unmatched bases: 6. This CDR3 is built from 13 residues. CDR3 region: CASADRGRTEAFF. Written as DNA, the CDR3 is TGTGCCAGCGCCGACAGGGGTCGCACTGAAGCTTTCTTT.

J is TRBJ2-5 and V is TRBV7-9, with 8 bases identical to TRBD1. Germline-derived CDR1 and CDR2 are SEHNR and FQNEAQ (reference sequence). The CDR3 sequence is 13 residues long. V lost 5 bases and J lost 4; bases outside the gene matches: 3. In DNA form, the CDR3 reads TGTGCCAGCAGCGGACAGGGTCGAGAGACCCAGTACTTC. It translates to CASSGQGRETQYF.

The rearrangement links TRBV19 to TRBJ2-6, with 8 bases that match TRBD1. The germline gives CDR1 LNHDA, CDR2 SQIVND (reference sequence). The J segment lost 0 bases and the V segment lost 7 bases, leaving 8 bases of the junction unmatched. This CDR3 spans 17 amino acids. As DNA, the CDR3 is TGTGCCAGTACCACAGGGGGACCTTTCTCTGGGGCCAACGTCCTGACTTTC. As protein: CASTTGGPFSGANVLTF.